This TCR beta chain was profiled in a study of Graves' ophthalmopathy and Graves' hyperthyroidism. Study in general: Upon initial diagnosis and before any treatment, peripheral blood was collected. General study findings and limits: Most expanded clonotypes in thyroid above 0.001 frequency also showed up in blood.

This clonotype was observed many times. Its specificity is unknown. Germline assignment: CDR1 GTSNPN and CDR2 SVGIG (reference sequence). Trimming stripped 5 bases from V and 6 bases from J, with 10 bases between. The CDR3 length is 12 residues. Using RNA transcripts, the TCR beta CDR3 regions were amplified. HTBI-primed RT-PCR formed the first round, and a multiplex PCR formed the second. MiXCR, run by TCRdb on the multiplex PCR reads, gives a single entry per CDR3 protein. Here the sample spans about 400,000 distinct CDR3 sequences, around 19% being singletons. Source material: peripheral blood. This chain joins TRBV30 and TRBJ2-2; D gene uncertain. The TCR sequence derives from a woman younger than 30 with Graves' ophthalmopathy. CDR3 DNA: TGTGCCTGGCGAATCAGATCCGGGGAGCTGTTTTTT. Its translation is CAWRIRSGELFF.